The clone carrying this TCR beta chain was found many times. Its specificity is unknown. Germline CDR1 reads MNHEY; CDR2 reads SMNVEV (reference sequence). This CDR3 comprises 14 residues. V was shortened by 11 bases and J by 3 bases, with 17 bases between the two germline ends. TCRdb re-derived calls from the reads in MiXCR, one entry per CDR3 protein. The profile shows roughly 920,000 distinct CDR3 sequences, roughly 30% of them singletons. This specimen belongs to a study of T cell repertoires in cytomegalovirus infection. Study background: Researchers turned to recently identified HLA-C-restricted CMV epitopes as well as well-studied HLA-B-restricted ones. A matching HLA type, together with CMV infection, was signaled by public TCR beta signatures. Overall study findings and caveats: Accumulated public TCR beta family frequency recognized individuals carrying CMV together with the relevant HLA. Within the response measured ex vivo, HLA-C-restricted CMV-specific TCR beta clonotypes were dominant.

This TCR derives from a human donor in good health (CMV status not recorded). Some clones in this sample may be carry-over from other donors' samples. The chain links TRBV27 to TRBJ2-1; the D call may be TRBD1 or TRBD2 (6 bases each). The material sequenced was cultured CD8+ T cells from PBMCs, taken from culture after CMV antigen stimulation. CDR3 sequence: CARPGEVFYNEQFF. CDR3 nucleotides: TGTGCCCGCCCAGGGGAGGTATTCTACAATGAGCAGTTCTTC.